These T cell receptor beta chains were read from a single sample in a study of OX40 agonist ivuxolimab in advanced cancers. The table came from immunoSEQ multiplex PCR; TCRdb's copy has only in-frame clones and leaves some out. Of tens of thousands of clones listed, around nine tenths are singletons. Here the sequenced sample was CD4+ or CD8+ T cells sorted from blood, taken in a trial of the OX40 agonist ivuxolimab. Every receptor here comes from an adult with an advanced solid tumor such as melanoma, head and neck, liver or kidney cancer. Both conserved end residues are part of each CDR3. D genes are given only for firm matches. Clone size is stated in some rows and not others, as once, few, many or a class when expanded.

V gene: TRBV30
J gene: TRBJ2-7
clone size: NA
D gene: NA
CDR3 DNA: TGTGCCTGGATGAGAGAGGGCCTTGAGCAGTACTTC
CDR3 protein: CAWMREGLEQYF

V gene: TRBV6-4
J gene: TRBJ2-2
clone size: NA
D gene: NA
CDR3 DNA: TGTGCCAGCAGTTCTCGGACGGGGGAGCTGTTTTTT
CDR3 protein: CASSSRTGELFF

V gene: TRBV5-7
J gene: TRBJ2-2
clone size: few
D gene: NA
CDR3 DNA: TGTGCCAGCAGCTTCTCGCGGGGTTACTGCGGGGAGCTGTTTTTT
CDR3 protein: CASSFSRGYCGELFF

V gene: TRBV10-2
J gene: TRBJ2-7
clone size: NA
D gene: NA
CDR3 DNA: TGCGCCAGCAGTGAAGGAGGCTCCTACGAGCAGTACTTC
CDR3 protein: CASSEGGSYEQYF

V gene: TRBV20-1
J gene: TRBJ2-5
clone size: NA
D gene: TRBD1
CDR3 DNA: TGCAGTGCTGGGACAGGGGAGACCCAGTACTTC
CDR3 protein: CSAGTGETQYF

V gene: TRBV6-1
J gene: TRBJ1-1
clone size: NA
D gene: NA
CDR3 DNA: TGTGCCAGCAGACAGAACACTGAAGCTTTCTTT
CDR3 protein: CASRQNTEAFF

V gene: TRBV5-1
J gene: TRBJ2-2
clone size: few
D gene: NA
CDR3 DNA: TGCGCCAGCAGCTTCGAGAACACCGGGGAGCTGTTTTTT
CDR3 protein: CASSFENTGELFF

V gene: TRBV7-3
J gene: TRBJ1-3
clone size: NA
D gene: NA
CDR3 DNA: TGTGCCAGCAGGCGGGGGGGCAAAGAAAACACCATATATTTT
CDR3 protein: CASRRGGKENTIYF

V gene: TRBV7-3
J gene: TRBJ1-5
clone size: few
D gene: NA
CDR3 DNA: TGTGCCAGCAGCTTGGGTCCGGGGGAGCCCCAGCATTTT
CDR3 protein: CASSLGPGEPQHF

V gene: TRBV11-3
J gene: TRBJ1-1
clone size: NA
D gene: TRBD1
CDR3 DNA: TGTGCCAGCAGCGCTGGACAGGGATATAACACTGAAGCTTTCTTT
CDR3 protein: CASSAGQGYNTEAFF

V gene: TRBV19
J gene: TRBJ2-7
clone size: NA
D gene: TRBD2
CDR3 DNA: TGTGCCAGTAGTATAGGAAAGACTAGCGGGACCATCTCCTACGAGCAGTACTTC
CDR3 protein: CASSIGKTSGTISYEQYF

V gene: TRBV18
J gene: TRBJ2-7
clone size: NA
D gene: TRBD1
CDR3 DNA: TGTGCCAGCTCCCCACAGGGGGCCTTGAGCTCCTACGAGCAGTACTTC
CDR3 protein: CASSPQGALSSYEQYF

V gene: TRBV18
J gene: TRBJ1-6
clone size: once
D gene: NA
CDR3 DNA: TGTGCCAGCTCAGAGGGGGGGAGTTCACCCCTCCACTTT
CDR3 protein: CASSEGGSSPLHF

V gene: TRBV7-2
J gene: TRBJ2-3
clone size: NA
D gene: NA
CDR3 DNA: TGTGCCAGCAGCTTAGGGATCAGAGATACGCAGTATTTT
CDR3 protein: CASSLGIRDTQYF

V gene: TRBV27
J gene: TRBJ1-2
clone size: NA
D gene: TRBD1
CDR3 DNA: TGTGCCAGCAGTTCCTCCGGGACAGGGGCTGATGGCTACACCTTC
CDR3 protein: CASSSSGTGADGYTF

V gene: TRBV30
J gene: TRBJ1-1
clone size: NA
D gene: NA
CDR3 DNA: TGTGCCTGGAATTTTGCACTGAACACTGAAGCTTTCTTT
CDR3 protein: CAWNFALNTEAFF

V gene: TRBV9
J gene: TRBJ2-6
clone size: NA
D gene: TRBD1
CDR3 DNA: TGTGCCAGCAGCGCGCGACCCAGCAGGGGGCCAAATCCTGGGGCCAACGTCCTGACTTTC
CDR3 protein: CASSARPSRGPNPGANVLTF

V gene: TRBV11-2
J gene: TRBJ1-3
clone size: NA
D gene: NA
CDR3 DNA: TGTGCCAGCAGCGCCATTTTCTCTGGAAACACCATATATTTT
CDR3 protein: CASSAIFSGNTIYF

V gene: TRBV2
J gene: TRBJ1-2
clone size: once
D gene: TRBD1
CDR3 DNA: TGTGCCAGCAGTGAAAGGTTTGCAGGGGGCAACTATGGCTACACCTTC
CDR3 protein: CASSERFAGGNYGYTF

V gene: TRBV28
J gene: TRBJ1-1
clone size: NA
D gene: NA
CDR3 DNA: TGTGCCAGCAGCTCGGGGCTTTATGAAGCTTTCTTT
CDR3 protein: CASSSGLYEAFF

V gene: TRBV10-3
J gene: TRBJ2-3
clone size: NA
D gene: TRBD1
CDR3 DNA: TGTGCCATCAGTGCCCGCCTACAGGGGACAGATACGCAGTATTTT
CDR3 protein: CAISARLQGTDTQYF

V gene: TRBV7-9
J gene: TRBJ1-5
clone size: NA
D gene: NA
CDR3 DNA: TGTGCCAGCAGCTTAGTAGGTGTAGGGGACAATCAGCCCCAGCATTTT
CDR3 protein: CASSLVGVGDNQPQHF

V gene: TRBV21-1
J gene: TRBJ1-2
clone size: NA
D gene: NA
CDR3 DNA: TGTGCCAGCAGCATTCGGACAGGGAATGGCTACACCTTC
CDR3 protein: CASSIRTGNGYTF

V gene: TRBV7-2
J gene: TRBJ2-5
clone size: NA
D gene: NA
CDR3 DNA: TGTGCCAGCAGCTTACACCCAGCTTCGGTGGAGACCCAGTACTTC
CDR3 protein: CASSLHPASVETQYF

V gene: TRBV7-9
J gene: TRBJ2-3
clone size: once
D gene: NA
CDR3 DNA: TGTGCCAGCAGCTTAGGAGTTAGCACAGATACGCAGTATTTT
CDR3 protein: CASSLGVSTDTQYF

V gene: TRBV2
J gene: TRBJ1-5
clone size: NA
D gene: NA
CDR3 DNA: TGTGCCAGCAGTGGCTTCCGGGATCGCAATCAGCCCCAGCATTTT
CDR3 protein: CASSGFRDRNQPQHF

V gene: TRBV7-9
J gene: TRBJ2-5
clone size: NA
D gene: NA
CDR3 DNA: TGTGCCAGCAGCCCGAATGGGGCCCAGTACTTC
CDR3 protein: CASSPNGAQYF

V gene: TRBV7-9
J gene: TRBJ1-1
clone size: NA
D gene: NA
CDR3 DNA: TGTGCCAGCAGCTTATCCCATACGAACACTGAAGCTTTCTTT
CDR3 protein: CASSLSHTNTEAFF

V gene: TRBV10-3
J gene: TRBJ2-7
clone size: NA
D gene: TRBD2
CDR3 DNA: TGTGCCATCAGTGATAGCGGGAGCTCCTACGAGCAGTACTTC
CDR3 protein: CAISDSGSSYEQYF

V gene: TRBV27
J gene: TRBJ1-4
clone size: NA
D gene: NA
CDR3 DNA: TGTGCCAGCAGCAATATCTTTGGGGGGCGGACTAATGAAAAACTGTTTTTT
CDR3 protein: CASSNIFGGRTNEKLFF

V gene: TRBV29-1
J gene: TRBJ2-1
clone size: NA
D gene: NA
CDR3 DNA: TGCAGCGTTGGGGACGCCGAGCAGTTCTTC
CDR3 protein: CSVGDAEQFF

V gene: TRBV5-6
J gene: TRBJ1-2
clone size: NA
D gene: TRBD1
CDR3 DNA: TGTGCCAGCAGCCAAGGACAGGAGAGCTATGGCTACACCTTC
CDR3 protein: CASSQGQESYGYTF

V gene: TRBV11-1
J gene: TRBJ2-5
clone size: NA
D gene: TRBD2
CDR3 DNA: TGTGCCAGCAGCTTAGGTCCTTGGGAGGGTGGAGAGACCCAGTACTTC
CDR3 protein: CASSLGPWEGGETQYF

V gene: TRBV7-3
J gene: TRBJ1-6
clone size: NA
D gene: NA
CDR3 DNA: TGTGCCAGCAGCTTGGGTTCGGAGAATTCACCCCTCCACTTT
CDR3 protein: CASSLGSENSPLHF

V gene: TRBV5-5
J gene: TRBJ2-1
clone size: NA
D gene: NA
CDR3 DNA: TGTGCCAGCAGCTTTGGAGTAGATGAGCAGTTCTTC
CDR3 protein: CASSFGVDEQFF

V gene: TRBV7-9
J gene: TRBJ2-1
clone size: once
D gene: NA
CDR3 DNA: TGTGCCAGCAGCCCGGGAGTATACAATGAGCAGTTCTTC
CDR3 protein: CASSPGVYNEQFF

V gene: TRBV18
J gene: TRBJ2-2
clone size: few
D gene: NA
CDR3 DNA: TGTGCCAGCTCCCAAGGACTGATCACCGGGGAGCTGTTTTTT
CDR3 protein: CASSQGLITGELFF

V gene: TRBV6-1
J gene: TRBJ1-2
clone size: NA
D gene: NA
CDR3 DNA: TGTGCCAGCAGTGAAAGGGGGGGCTACACCTTC
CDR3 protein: CASSERGGYTF

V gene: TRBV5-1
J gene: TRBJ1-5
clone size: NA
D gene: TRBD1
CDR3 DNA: TGCGCCAGCAGCTTGGAACCGACAGGGGGCAATCAGCCCCAGCATTTT
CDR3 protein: CASSLEPTGGNQPQHF

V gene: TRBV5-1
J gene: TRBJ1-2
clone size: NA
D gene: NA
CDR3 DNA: TGCGCCAGCAGCTTGGAGGGCAGAAGATATGGCTACACCTTC
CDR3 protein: CASSLEGRRYGYTF

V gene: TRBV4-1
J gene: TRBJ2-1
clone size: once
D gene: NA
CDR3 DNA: TGCGCCAGCAGCCAAGAGGGGGGCCTCTCCTACAATGAGCAGTTCTTC
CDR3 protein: CASSQEGGLSYNEQFF

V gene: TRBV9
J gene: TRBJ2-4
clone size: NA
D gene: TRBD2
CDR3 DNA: TGTGCCAGCAGCGCGGGAGGAAAAAACATTCAGTACTTC
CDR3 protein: CASSAGGKNIQYF

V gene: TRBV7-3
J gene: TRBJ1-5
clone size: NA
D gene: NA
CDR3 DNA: TGTGCCAGCAGCGAGAATGGGGATCAGCCCCAGCATTTT
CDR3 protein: CASSENGDQPQHF

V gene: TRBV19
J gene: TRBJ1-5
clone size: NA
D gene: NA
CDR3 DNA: TGTGCCAGTAGTACAGGGAATCAGCCCCAGCATTTT
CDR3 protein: CASSTGNQPQHF

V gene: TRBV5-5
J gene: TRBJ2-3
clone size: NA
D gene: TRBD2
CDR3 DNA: TGTGCCAGCAGCTTTTCACTAGCGGAAGCAGATACGCAGTATTTT
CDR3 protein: CASSFSLAEADTQYF

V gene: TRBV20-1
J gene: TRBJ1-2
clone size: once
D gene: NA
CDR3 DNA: TGCAGTGCTACGGGTAACTATGGCTACACCTTC
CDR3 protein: CSATGNYGYTF

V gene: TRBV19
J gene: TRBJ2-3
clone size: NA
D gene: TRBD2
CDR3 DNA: TGTGCCAGTAGTACACTAGCGGGGCGGAACCGCACAGATACGCAGTATTTT
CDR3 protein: CASSTLAGRNRTDTQYF

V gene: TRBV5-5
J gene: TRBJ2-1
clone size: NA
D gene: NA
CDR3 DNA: TGTGCCAGCAGCTTACAGGGATATGAGCAGTTCTTC
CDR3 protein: CASSLQGYEQFF

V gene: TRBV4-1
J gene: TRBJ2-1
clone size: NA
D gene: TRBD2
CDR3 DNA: TGCGCCAGCAGCCAACTACTAGCGGGGCACAATGAGCAGTTCTTC
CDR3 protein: CASSQLLAGHNEQFF

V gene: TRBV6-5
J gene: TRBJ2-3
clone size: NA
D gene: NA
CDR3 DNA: TGTGCCAGCAGATTAGAACTCTATAGCACAGATACGCAGTATTTT
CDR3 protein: CASRLELYSTDTQYF

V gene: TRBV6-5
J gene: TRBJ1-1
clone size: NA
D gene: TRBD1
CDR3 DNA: TGTGCCAGCAGGCCGGCACAGGGGGCGGATGCTTTCTTT
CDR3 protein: CASRPAQGADAFF

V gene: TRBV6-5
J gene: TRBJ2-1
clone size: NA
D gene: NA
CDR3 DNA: TGTGCCAGCAGTTACGAGGGTAGAATGTACAATGAGCAGTTCTTC
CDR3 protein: CASSYEGRMYNEQFF

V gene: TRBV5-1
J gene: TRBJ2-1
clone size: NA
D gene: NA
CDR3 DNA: TGCGCCAGCAGCTCGGGGTGGGCGGATGAGCAGTTCTTC
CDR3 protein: CASSSGWADEQFF

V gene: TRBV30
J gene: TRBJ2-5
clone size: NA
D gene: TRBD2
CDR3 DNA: TGTGCCTGGAGTCGAGGATCGGGGGGTAAAGAGACCCAGTACTTC
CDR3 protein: CAWSRGSGGKETQYF

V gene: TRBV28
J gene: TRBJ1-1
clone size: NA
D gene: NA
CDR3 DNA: TGTGCCAGCAGTTTATTGAAGGGGCGGGTGAACACTGAAGCTTTCTTT
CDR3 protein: CASSLLKGRVNTEAFF

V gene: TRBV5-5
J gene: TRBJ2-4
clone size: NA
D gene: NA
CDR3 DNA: TGTGCCAGCAGCCTGAGGGCGGTAAGCAAAAACATTCAGTACTTC
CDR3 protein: CASSLRAVSKNIQYF

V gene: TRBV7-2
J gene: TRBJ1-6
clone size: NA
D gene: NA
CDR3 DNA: TGTGCCAGCAGCGTACAGGGATGGAGTTCACCCCTCCACTTT
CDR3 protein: CASSVQGWSSPLHF

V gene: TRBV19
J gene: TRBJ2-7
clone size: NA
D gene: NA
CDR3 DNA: TGTGCCAGTAGTATCCTCGACAGGGACTTCGACGAGCAGTACTTC
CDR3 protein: CASSILDRDFDEQYF

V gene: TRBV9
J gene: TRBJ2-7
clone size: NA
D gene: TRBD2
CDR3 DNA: TGTGCCAGCAGCATGAGTGCGGGAGGGCCCCCCTACGAGCAGTACTTC
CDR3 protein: CASSMSAGGPPYEQYF